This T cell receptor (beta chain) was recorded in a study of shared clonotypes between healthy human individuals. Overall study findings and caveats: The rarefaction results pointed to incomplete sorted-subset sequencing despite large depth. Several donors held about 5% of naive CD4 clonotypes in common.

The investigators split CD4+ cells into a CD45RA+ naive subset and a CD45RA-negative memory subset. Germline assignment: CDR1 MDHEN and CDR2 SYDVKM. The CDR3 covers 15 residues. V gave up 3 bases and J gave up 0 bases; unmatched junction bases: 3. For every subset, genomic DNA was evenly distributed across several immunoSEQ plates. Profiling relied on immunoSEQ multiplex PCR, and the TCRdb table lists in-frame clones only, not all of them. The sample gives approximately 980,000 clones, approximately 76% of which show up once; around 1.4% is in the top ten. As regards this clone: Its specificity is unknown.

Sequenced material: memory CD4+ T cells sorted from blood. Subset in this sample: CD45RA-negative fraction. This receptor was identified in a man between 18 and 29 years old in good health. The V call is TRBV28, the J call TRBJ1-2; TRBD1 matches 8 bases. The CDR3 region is CASSLPGQANYGYTF. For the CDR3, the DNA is TGTGCCAGCAGTTTGCCGGGACAGGCTAACTATGGCTACACCTTC.